The sequence of this TCR beta chain was determined in a study of T-cell memory formation after mild COVID-19. Study information: Clusters of TCRs were largely donor specific. General study points: Detection of some responders pre-infection suggested pre-existing cross-reactive memory T cells participated.

This clonotype was seen repeatedly, ten times or more. Antigen specificity is unknown. cDNA libraries for TCR alpha and TCR beta, carrying sample barcodes and UMIs, came from 5'RACE with constant-segment primers. Each CDR3 protein gets one entry after TCRdb re-called the 5' RACE reads with MiXCR. In the table there are approximately 100,000 distinct CDR3 sequences, more than 9.5% of which are singletons. Germline loops: CDR1 SGDLS, CDR2 YYNGEE. This CDR3 spans 16 amino acids. Deletions cut 4 bases from V and 4 bases from J, with 17 bases between. The genes are TRBV9 and TRBJ2-2, with a tentative D call TRBD1 (5 bases). Sequenced: PBMCs or a T cell subset sorted from them (not recorded which). This receptor was taken from a man between 18 and 35 years old who had mild COVID-19 (a few samples of this study predate the infection). Cell type and time point are not known. The DNA for the CDR3 is TGTGCCAGCAGCTTCCGACGGACACTGTCCACCGGGGAGCTGTTTTTT. This sequence encodes CASSFRRTLSTGELFF.